Sequencing of this TCR beta chain was carried out in a study of vaccination and CD4 T cells after COVID-19. Notes on the study in general: It was observed that, in convalescent patients, a median 86.3% of reactive clones arose only post-vaccination.

Cultured CD4+ T cells had their DNA profiled by the Oncomine TCR Beta short-read assay. Genomic DNA from cultured CD4+ T cells was extracted. TCRdb itself ran the PCR reads through MiXCR, one entry per CDR3 protein. In the table there are 6,000 to 8,000 distinct CDR3 sequences, roughly a fifth of which are singletons. This sample's treatment: roughly 11-day PBMC culture with coronavirus spike peptide pools or control peptides (ViraFEST assay). Per germline, CDR1 DFQATT and CDR2 SNEGSKA (reference sequence). This CDR3 contains 15 residues. V lost 6 bases, J lost 9 bases, and 17 bases stayed unmatched. Comments on this clonotype: The antigen remains undetermined.

This material consisted of CD4+ T cells from blood, cultured in vitro, taken after SARS-CoV-2 vaccination. The sequence was obtained from a human donor who had recovered from COVID-19. The chain carries TRBV20-1 and TRBJ2-1; 7 nucleotides agree with TRBD1. In DNA, the CDR3 is TGCAGTGCCCCAGACAGGGAAAGGATTTCGGGTGAGCAGTTCTTC. It yields the protein CSAPDRERISGEQFF.